Listed here is a single T cell receptor (beta chain). Some clones are missing from TCRdb's copy, which holds only in-frame ones; the method was immunoSEQ multiplex PCR. Of 2 million or so clones listed, approximately 95% were seen once; the top ten hold around 1.1%. CD45RO-negative, CCR7-selected cells formed the naive CD8 fraction, which excluded terminally differentiated effector memory CD45RA+ cells. The CDR3 contains 16 residues. CDR1 and CDR2 from the germline V gene are MNHNY and SVGAGI (reference sequence). The trim removed 0 bases at V and 5 bases at J, leaving 9 bases unmatched. The entry originates in a study of shared clonotypes between healthy human individuals.

The clonotype comes from a young man in good health. Sequencing was performed on naive CD8+ T cells sorted from blood. The rearrangement links TRBV6-6 to TRBJ1-2; 7 nucleotides align to TRBD1. The DNA for the CDR3 is TGTGCCAGCAGTTACTCCTTGGAGGGGGCGCGTTATGGCTACACCTTC. This sequence encodes CASSYSLEGARYGYTF.